These 3 T cell receptor beta chains were all obtained from the same sample, sequenced in a study of chemoradiotherapy in HPV16-positive cancers. Sequencing used immunoSEQ multiplex PCR; TCRdb keeps in-frame clones, though not all of them. Among about 25,000 clones listed, approximately 94% were seen once. The sample was blood, taken from a patient who underwent chemoradiotherapy. The receptors were sampled from a human donor with HPV-associated anogenital cancer.

This chain connects TRBV4-1 to TRBJ2-7, with D perhaps given as TRBD1 or TRBD2 (5 bases each). Germline CDR1 and CDR2: MGHRA and YSYEKL. CDR3 length equals 16 residues. V was clipped by 0 bases and J by 0 bases, with 12 bases between them. The CDR3 protein is CASSQETGTFSYEQYF. The CDR3 bases are TGCGCCAGCAGCCAAGAGACCGGGACCTTCTCCTACGAGCAGTACTTC.

V gene TRBV5-1 combines with J gene TRBJ1-2; D is possibly TRBD1 (5 bases). CDR1 SGHRS and CDR2 YFSETQ come from the germline V gene. This CDR3 has 15 residues. V lost 0 bases and J lost 0, with 9 bases in between. The CDR3 region is CASSLGQTTNYGYTF. DNA for the CDR3: TGCGCCAGCAGCTTGGGACAGACGACTAACTATGGCTACACCTTC.

The chain employs TRBV6-5 and TRBJ2-7, with D possibly TRBD1 on 6 matching bases. The V gene's germline CDR1 is MNHEY and CDR2 SVGAGI. The CDR3 has 13 residues. V lost 5 bases to trimming and J lost 5 bases, with 13 bases between them. For the CDR3, the DNA is TGTGCCAGCAGTGGGGGCAGGGTCCACGAGCAGTACTTC. Its protein is CASSGGRVHEQYF.